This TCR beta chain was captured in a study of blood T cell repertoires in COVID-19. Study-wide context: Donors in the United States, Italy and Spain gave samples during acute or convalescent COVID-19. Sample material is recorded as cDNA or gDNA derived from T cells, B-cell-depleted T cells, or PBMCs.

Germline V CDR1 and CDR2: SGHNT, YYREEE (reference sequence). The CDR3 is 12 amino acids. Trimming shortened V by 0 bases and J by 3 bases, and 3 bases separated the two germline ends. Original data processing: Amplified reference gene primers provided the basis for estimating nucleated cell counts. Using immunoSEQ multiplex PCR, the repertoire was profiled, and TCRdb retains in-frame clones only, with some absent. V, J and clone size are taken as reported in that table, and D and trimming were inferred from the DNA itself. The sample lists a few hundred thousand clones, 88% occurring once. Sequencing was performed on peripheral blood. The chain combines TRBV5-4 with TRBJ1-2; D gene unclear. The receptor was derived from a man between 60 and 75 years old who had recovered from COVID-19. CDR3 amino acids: CASSLDYYGYTF. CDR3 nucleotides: TGTGCCAGCAGCTTGGACTACTATGGCTACACCTTC.